This TCR beta chain was recorded in a study of CD8+ T cells in alopecia areata. Whole-study context: Skin-grafted roughly 7-11-week-old female C3H/HeJ mice received tissue from approximately 6-12-month-old C3H/HeJ donors with spontaneous alopecia.

Note on this clone: Its antigen remains unidentified. The genes are named according to mouse.

Study results and limitations: Scalp lesions, especially in alopecia totalis/universalis, had higher clonality than normal scalp. Relative to mice, TCR sharing across patients was less clear, a difference possibly HLA-related. Scalp samples also yield sequences from resident alphabeta T cells of normal skin.

Extraction and reverse transcription of RNA yielded cDNA as the sequencing template. Sequenced by immunoSEQ multiplex PCR; TCRdb stores in-frame clones only, minus some. Sampling found around 290,000 clones, none seen once. The pooled cutaneous lymph node cells were sorted using several markers (CD4, CD8alpha, NKG2D, NKG2ACE and others). Sequencing used CD4+ T cells sorted from a lymph node. The source of this sequence is a C3H/HeJ mouse with alopecia areata. For the strain, the MHC haplotype given is H2-k.

The sequenced part of the CDR3 DNA is TGTGCCAGCAGTATGACACTTAACCAAGAC. Its protein product is CASSMTLNQD. The full-length CDR3 reads as CASSMTLNQDTQYF. The chain uses TRBV19 and TRBJ2-5; D is unresolved. The observed sequence ends 4 residues before the CDR3 terminus, with the missing tail filled in from the germline J gene. V was clipped by 2 bases and J by 0 bases, with 7 bases between them. From germline, CDR1 is FNHDT and CDR2 SITEND (reference sequence). The CDR3 has 14 amino acids.